These 17 T cell receptor beta chains were all obtained from the same sample, sequenced in a study of PD-1 blockade in mismatch repair-deficient tumors. TCRdb keeps only in-frame clones here, not all; method: immunoSEQ multiplex PCR. Of 35,000 to 40,000 clones in the sample, roughly 77% are singletons; the top ten hold about 23%. Material: peripheral blood, obtained 4 weeks after starting pembrolizumab. The receptors derive from an adult with mismatch repair-deficient cancer.

V usage is TRBV6-6 and J usage is TRBJ2-7, with D possibly matching TRBD1 (6 bases). The CDR3 length is 12 residues. V was clipped by 5 bases and J by 6 bases, with 11 bases between them. Germline V lookup: CDR1 MNHNY, CDR2 SVGAGI (reference sequence). CDR3: CASSPGQPEQYF. CDR3 DNA: TGTGCCAGCAGTCCCGGACAGCCCGAGCAGTACTTC.

The chain uses TRBV6-4 and TRBJ1-5; D possibly corresponds to TRBD1 (6 bases). Germline V gives CDR1 MRHNA, CDR2 SNTAGT. CDR3 length: 13 residues. V dropped 5 bases and J dropped 5 bases, with 10 bases sitting between them. The CDR3 loop reads CASSQGPDQPQHF. The CDR3 DNA reads TGTGCCAGCAGTCAGGGGCCGGATCAGCCCCAGCATTTT.

CDR3 DNA sequence: TGTGCCAGCAGTAAGGGGGGGAATGAGCAGTTCTTC. The encoded protein is CASSKGGNEQFF. This rearrangement joins TRBV6-1 to TRBJ2-1; weak D call: TRBD2 (7 bases). Trimming pared 5 bases from V and 7 bases from J, leaving 9 bases between. The germline gives CDR1 MNHNS, CDR2 SASEGT. CDR3 length equals 12 residues.

In its sample, this clone ranks as medium-sized (0.01 to 0.1%). V gene TRBV5-6 combines with J gene TRBJ2-1; no clear D. V gave up 1 base and J gave up 10 bases, with 30 bases separating them. Germline lookup yields CDR1 SGHDT and CDR2 YYEEEE. This CDR3 spans 19 amino acids. CDR3 protein: CASSLNTVYGPRYSLEQFF. The CDR3 nucleotides are TGTGCCAGCAGCTTGAATACGGTGTACGGCCCTAGATATTCATTGGAGCAGTTCTTC. Full variable domain (missing parts from reference TRBV5-6 and TRBJ2-1): DAGVTQSPTHLIKTRGQQVTLRCSPKSGHDTVSWYQQALGQGPQFIFQYYEEEERQRGNFPDRFSGHQFPNYSSELNVNALLLGDSALYLCASSLNTVYGPRYSLEQFFGPGTRLTVL.

The chain has TRBV28 and TRBJ1-5, with D possibly being TRBD1 (5 bases). The CDR3 length is 15 residues. Per the germline V gene, CDR1 is MDHEN and CDR2 is SYDVKM. The ends were cut back, 2 bases at V and 7 bases at J, with 15 bases in the middle. The CDR3 DNA reads TGTGCCAGCAGTTTACTATCAGGGCGCATGCAGCCCCAGCATTTT. Amino acids: CASSLLSGRMQPQHF. Supplemented by reference TRBV28 and TRBJ1-5, the full variable domain reads DVKVTQSSRYLVKRTGEKVFLECVQDMDHENMFWYRQDPGLGLRLIYFSYDVKMKEKGDIPEGYSVSREKKERFSLILESASTNQTSMYLCASSLLSGRMQPQHFGDGTRLSIL.

The rearrangement links TRBV4-1 to TRBJ2-1; D might be TRBD1 or TRBD2, each matching 5 bases. This CDR3 comprises 15 residues. Trimming took off 3 bases at V and 0 bases at J, with 9 bases between the two ends. Germline V gives CDR1 MGHRA, CDR2 YSYEKL. The CDR3 sequence is CASSQGESSYNEQFF. The CDR3 DNA reads TGCGCCAGCAGCCAGGGGGAAAGCTCCTACAATGAGCAGTTCTTC.

V gene TRBV29-1 combines with J gene TRBJ2-7; D might be TRBD2 (7 bases). Germline V gene sequence: CDR1 SQVTM, CDR2 ANQGSEA. V was clipped by 4 bases and J by 0 bases, with 19 bases between them. This CDR3 contains 16 residues. The CDR3 here is CSVAGSGGSSSYEQYF. DNA of the CDR3: TGCAGCGTTGCGGGCTCGGGGGGCTCGAGCTCCTACGAGCAGTACTTC.

This clone has a single count. The rearrangement links TRBV10-2 to TRBJ2-7; possible D gene TRBD2, 6 bases. The length of the CDR3 is 15 residues. The germline V and J ends were trimmed by 0 bases and 0 bases, with 9 bases remaining between them. Germline CDR1 and CDR2: WSHSY and SAAADI. CDR3 sequence: CASSESSGTSYEQYF. The CDR3 DNA reads TGCGCCAGCAGTGAGTCTAGCGGTACCTCCTACGAGCAGTACTTC.

This clone was found once. The chain is built from TRBV28 and TRBJ2-7; TRBD1 matches at 9 bases. The J segment lost 4 bases and the V segment lost 6 bases, leaving 10 bases of the junction unmatched. The CDR3 spans 15 residues. The germline V gene has CDR1 MDHEN and CDR2 SYDVKM. The CDR3 protein is CASSQGGTGMYEQYF. CDR3 in DNA: TGTGCCAGCAGCCAAGGCGGGACAGGGATGTACGAGCAGTACTTC.

V and J are TRBV7-9 and TRBJ2-1; 9 positions match TRBD1. Germline V gene data show CDR1 as SEHNR and CDR2 as FQNEAQ (reference sequence). The CDR3 sequence is 14 residues long. The trim removed 5 bases at V and 7 bases at J, leaving 6 bases unmatched. DNA for the CDR3: TGTGCCAGCAGCCGAAGGACAGGGGTGAATGAGCAGTTCTTC. It translates to CASSRRTGVNEQFF.

V and J are TRBV7-6 and TRBJ2-7, with 9 bases that match TRBD2. The CDR3 runs 16 residues. Germline loops: CDR1 SGHVS, CDR2 FNYEAQ. Germline trimming cut 5 bases from V and 0 bases from J; bases unmatched to any gene: 8. CDR3 nucleotide sequence: TGTGCCAGCAGCCTTTTGGGGCGGGAGGGCTCCTACGAGCAGTACTTC. The encoded protein is CASSLLGREGSYEQYF.

The chain carries TRBV27 and TRBJ2-2; D not resolved. Per the germline V gene, CDR1 is MNHEY and CDR2 is SMNVEV (reference sequence). The CDR3 spans 14 residues. The V and J ends lost 5 bases and 6 bases respectively, with 13 bases between them. CDR3 region: CASSISPRAGELFF. The CDR3 DNA is TGTGCCAGCAGTATTAGTCCTCGGGCCGGGGAGCTGTTTTTT.

The chain has TRBV15 and TRBJ2-1; TRBD1 aligns across 8 bases. The CDR3 runs 16 residues. Trimming took 2 bases from V and 4 from J; bases not matched to a gene: 7. The V gene's germline CDR1 is LNHNV and CDR2 YYDKDF (reference sequence). In DNA, the CDR3 is TGTGCCACCAGCAGAACCATGGACAGGGCTTACAATGAGCAGTTCTTC. It encodes CATSRTMDRAYNEQFF.

This clone was counted once. V usage is TRBV7-6 and J usage is TRBJ1-1; D gene uncertain. Germline-derived CDR1 and CDR2 are SGHVS and FNYEAQ. CDR3 length: 14 residues. Deletions cut 1 base from V and 11 bases from J, with 17 bases between. The CDR3 DNA sequence: TGTGCCAGCAGCTTAGGTCCATCCTTAGATGGGGCTTTCTTT. This sequence encodes CASSLGPSLDGAFF. Full variable domain (rest looked up from reference TRBV7-6 and TRBJ1-1): GAGVSQSPRYKVTKRGQDVALRCDPISGHVSLYWYRQALGQGPEFLTYFNYEAQQDKSGLPNDRFSAERPEGSISTLTIQRTEQRDSAMYRCASSLGPSLDGAFFGQGTRLTVV.

CDR3 bases: TGTGCCAGCAGCTTAGGGGGGAGTGCCTACAATGAGCAGTTCTTC. Amino acids: CASSLGGSAYNEQFF. The V call is TRBV7-9, the J call TRBJ2-1; D assignment may be TRBD1 or TRBD2 (5 bases each). This CDR3 region has 15 residues. Trimming pared 1 base from V and 2 bases from J, leaving 9 bases between. Germline loops: CDR1 SEHNR, CDR2 FQNEAQ (reference sequence).

Written as DNA, the CDR3 is TGTGCCAGCAGCCGGGGGCCCCTCTCCTACGAGCAGTACTTC. Translating it yields CASSRGPLSYEQYF. The genes are TRBV13 and TRBJ2-7; D assignment may be TRBD1 or TRBD2 (6 bases each). The V and J ends lost 5 bases and 0 bases respectively, with 11 bases between them. From germline, CDR1 is PRHDT and CDR2 FYEKMQ (reference sequence). The length of the CDR3 is 14 residues.

The chain employs TRBV28 and TRBJ2-3; 7 nucleotides line up with TRBD1. Germline V lookup: CDR1 MDHEN, CDR2 SYDVKM. J gave up 6 bases and V 5 bases, and 8 bases lay outside the gene matches. This CDR3 region has 14 residues. CDR3 nucleotides: TGTGCCAGCAGTACCCCGGACAGGCCCGATACGCAGTATTTT. As protein: CASSTPDRPDTQYF.